This TCR beta chain derives from a study of memory CD4+ T cells and cytomegalovirus serostatus. Whole-study context: Donors were healthy Belgian adults, under 10 CMV seropositive and 20 to 30 seronegative.

Comment on this clone: What it recognizes is unknown.

In the original workflow: After removing out-of-frame reads, approximately 2.2 million distinct TCRbeta sequences remained. Assay used: immunoSEQ multiplex PCR; TCRdb lists only in-frame clones, some missing. That table furnishes V, J and clone size, whereas the DNA furnished D and trimming. Altogether some 52,000 clones are present, around 80% being singletons, with the ten largest covering around 1.5%. Looked up from germline, CDR1 is SGHKS and CDR2 is YYEKEE (reference sequence). V shed 4 bases, J shed 11 bases, and the junction held 8 bases outside the gene matches. The CDR3 loop spans 14 amino acids. Study-level results: Of approximately 160 reported CMV TCRbeta sequences, under 70 were found in memory CD4+ repertoires. The CMV-associated TCR signature appears largely within the CD4+ memory repertoire.

The sort gate was single viable CD3+CD4+CD8-CD45RO+ cells for memory CD4+ T cells. The sample comprised memory CD4+ T cells from blood. The TCR comes from an adult in good health and CMV-seropositive. The chain is built from TRBV5-5 and TRBJ1-6; 8 bases align to TRBD1. CDR3 coding DNA: TGTGCCAGCAGCCTGACAGGGGCCTCGACACCCCTCCACTTT. It translates to CASSLTGASTPLHF.